The 3 T cell receptor beta chains in this list originate from one sample, sequenced in a study of identical twins. TCRdb independently ran MiXCR on the 5' RACE reads; one entry per CDR3 protein. The table has about 660,000 distinct CDR3 sequences, around 8.3% seen once. These data were also filed under a second study, of yellow fever vaccine responses in identical twins.

Sequencing was done on a sample of PBMCs. These receptors came from a young woman in good health.

Many counts were recorded for this clonotype. The chain couples TRBV7-2 to TRBJ2-3; 7 positions agree with TRBD1. The V and J ends lost 2 bases and 7 bases, in that order; junction bases with no gene match: 6. Germline CDR1 is SGHTA and CDR2 is FQGNSA. This CDR3 is 14 amino acids long. The CDR3 bases are TGTGCCAGCAGCTTAAGTAGGGACAGCAATACGCAGTATTTT. This translates into CASSLSRDSNTQYF.

The J gene is TRBJ2-1, the V gene TRBV28, with 8 bases matching TRBD2. The CDR3 is 15 residues long. The ends lost 6 bases at V and 4 bases at J; junction bases unmatched: 8. Germline V gene data show CDR1 as MDHEN and CDR2 as SYDVKM. The CDR3 is CASRLSGGYYNEQFF. The CDR3 nucleotides are TGTGCCAGCAGACTCAGCGGGGGATATTACAATGAGCAGTTCTTC.

This clonotype has ten or more counts. CDR3 in DNA: TGTGCCAGCAGTGAGGGAGATCAGCCCCAGCATTTT. This translates into CASSEGDQPQHF. The chain employs TRBV2 and TRBJ1-5, with D hard to call. Trimming removed 3 bases at V and 5 bases at J, with 5 bases between. This CDR3 region has 12 residues. Germline V gene sequence: CDR1 SNHLY, CDR2 FYNNEI.